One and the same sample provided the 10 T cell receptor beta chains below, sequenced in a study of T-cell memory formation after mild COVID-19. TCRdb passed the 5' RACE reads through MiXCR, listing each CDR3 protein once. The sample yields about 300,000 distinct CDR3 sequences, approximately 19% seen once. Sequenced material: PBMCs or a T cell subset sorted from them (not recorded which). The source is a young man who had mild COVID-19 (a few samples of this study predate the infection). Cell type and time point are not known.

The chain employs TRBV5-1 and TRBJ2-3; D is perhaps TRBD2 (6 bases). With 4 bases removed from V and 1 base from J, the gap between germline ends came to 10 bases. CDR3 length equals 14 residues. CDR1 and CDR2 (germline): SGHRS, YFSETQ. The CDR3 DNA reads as TGCGCCAGCAGCGCTTCTAGCGGCACAGATACGCAGTATTTT. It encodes CASSASSGTDTQYF.

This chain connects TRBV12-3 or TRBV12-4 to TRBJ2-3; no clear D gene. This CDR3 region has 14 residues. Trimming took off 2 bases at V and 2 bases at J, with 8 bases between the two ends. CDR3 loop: CASSLLGYTDTQYF. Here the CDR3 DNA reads TGTGCCAGCAGTTTACTCGGCTACACAGATACGCAGTATTTT.

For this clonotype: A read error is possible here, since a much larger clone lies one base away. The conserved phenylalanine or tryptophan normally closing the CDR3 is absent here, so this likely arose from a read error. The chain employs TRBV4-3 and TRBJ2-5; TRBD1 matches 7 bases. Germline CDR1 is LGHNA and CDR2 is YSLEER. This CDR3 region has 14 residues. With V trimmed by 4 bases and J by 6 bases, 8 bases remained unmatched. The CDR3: CASSPRQGVKTQYS. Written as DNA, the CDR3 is TGCGCCAGCAGCCCCCGACAGGGAGTAAAGACCCAGTACTCC.

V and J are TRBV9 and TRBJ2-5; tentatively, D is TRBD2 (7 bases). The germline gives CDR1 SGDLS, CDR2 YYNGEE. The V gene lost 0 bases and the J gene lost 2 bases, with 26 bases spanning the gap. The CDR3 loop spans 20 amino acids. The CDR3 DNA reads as TGTGCCAGCAGCGTAGCTATAGGGGCGGGGGCCGGCATCAGTCAAGAGACCCAGTACTTC. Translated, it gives CASSVAIGAGAGISQETQYF.

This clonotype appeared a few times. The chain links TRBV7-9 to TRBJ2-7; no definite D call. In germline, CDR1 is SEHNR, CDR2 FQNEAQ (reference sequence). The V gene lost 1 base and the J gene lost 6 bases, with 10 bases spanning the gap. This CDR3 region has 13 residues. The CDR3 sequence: CASSLVEHGEQYF. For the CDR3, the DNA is TGTGCCAGCAGCTTAGTCGAGCACGGCGAGCAGTACTTC.

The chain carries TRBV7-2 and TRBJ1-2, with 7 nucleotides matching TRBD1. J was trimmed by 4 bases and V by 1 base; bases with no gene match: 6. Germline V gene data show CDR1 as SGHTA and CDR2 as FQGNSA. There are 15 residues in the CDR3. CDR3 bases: TGTGCCAGCAGCTTAGGGTCAGGGGGAAGCTATGGCTACACCTTC. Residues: CASSLGSGGSYGYTF.

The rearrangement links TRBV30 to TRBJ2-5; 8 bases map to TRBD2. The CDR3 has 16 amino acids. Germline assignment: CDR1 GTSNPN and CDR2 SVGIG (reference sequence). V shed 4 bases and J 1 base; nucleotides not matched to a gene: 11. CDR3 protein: CAWTRSRGAIQETQYF. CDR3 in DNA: TGTGCCTGGACCCGATCGCGGGGGGCAATCCAAGAGACCCAGTACTTC.

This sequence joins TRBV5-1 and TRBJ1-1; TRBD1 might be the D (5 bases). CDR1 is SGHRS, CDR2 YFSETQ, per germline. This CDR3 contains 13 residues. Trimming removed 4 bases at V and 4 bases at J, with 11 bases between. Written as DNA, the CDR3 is TGCGCCAGCAGCGGACCAGGGAGCACTGAAGCTTTCTTT. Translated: CASSGPGSTEAFF.

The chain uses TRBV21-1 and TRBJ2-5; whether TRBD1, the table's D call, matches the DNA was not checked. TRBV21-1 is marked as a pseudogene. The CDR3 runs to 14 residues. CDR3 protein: CASSRYRGGETQYF. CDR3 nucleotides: TGTGCCAGCAGCCGCTACAGGGGAGGAGAGACCCAGTACTTC.

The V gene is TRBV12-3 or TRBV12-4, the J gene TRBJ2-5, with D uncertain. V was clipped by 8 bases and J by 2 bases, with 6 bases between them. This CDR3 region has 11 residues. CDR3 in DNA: TGTGCCAGCCAATTGCAAGAGACCCAGTACTTC. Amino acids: CASQLQETQYF.